A single sample is the source of the 24 T cell receptor beta chains below, sequenced in a study of cytomegalovirus exposure and HLA in healthy donors. Both 60 Vbeta primers and 13 Jbeta primers went into the PCR. Produced via immunoSEQ multiplex PCR; TCRdb's table is partial and in-frame only. The sample holds about 160,000 clones, around 80% seen once. Material: PBMCs. These receptors came from a man aged 45-65 years in good health and CMV-seropositive.

J is TRBJ2-1 and V is TRBV2, with TRBD2 matching over 11 bases. Germline V gives CDR1 SNHLY, CDR2 FYNNEI. This CDR3 region has 14 residues. With V trimmed by 11 bases and J by 2 bases, 5 bases remained unmatched. The CDR3 coding sequence is TGTGCCGTTTTAGCGGGGGGGCCCTACAATGAGCAGTTCTTC. Amino acids: CAVLAGGPYNEQFF.

The chain carries TRBV5-1 and TRBJ1-2; D is uncertain. The CDR3 length is 14 residues. The V end lost 0 bases, the J end lost 2 bases, and 8 bases lay between the germline ends. Germline loops: CDR1 SGHRS, CDR2 YFSETQ. In DNA, the CDR3 is TGCGCCAGCAGCTTGGAGACCGGGAACTATGGCTACACCTTC. This codes for CASSLETGNYGYTF.

This clone has just one count. The CDR3 nucleotides read TGCAGCGTTCACCGTAGACTAGCGGGGGGAACCTTATACAATGAGCAGTTCTTC. Translation: CSVHRRLAGGTLYNEQFF. This chain uses TRBV29-1 with TRBJ2-1; TRBD2 matches 13 bases. The germline V gene has CDR1 SQVTM and CDR2 ANQGSEA. Trimming cost V 5 bases and J 4 bases; bases outside gene matches: 14. The CDR3 totals 18 residues.

This chain connects TRBV25-1 to TRBJ1-4; TRBD1 matches at 8 bases. V dropped 8 bases and J dropped 12; count of bases not matched to a gene: 17. CDR3 length equals 15 residues. Germline V gene lookup returns CDR1 MGHDK and CDR2 SYGVNS. The CDR3 coding sequence is TGTGCCAGCCAGCCATCAGGGGGCGCGGGGCCTCAACTGTTTTTT. Translating gives CASQPSGGAGPQLFF.

The chain employs TRBV9 and TRBJ1-1; D gene unclear. Trimming removed 1 base at V and 0 bases at J, with 10 bases between. Looked up from germline, CDR1 is SGDLS and CDR2 is YYNGEE. CDR3 length: 15 residues. The CDR3 reads CASSVSTVLNTEAFF. CDR3 sequence (DNA): TGTGCCAGCAGCGTAAGCACGGTCCTGAACACTGAAGCTTTCTTT. Combining the CDR3 with reference TRBV9 and TRBJ1-1 gives the whole variable domain DSGVTQTPKHLITATGQRVTLRCSPRSGDLSVYWYQQSLDQGLQFLIQYYNGEERAKGNILERFSAQQFPDLHSELNLSSLELGDSALYFCASSVSTVLNTEAFFGQGTRLTVV.

This clone came up a few times. The V gene is TRBV11-1, the J gene TRBJ2-1, with TRBD1 identical over 8 bases. V was clipped by 6 bases and J by 4 bases; unmatched bases: 8. CDR3 length equals 15 residues. The germline gives CDR1 SGHAT, CDR2 FQDESV (reference sequence). CDR3 in DNA: TGTGCCAGCAGTTCCGACAGGGGATCTTACAATGAGCAGTTCTTC. Protein: CASSSDRGSYNEQFF.

This chain links TRBV27 with TRBJ1-1, with D unresolved. The CDR3 spans 13 residues. The V end lost 3 bases, the J end lost 5 bases, and 10 bases lay between the germline ends. Germline lookup yields CDR1 MNHEY and CDR2 SMNVEV (reference sequence). CDR3 amino acids: CASSFYEDTEAFF. In DNA, the CDR3 is TGTGCCAGCAGTTTCTACGAGGATACTGAAGCTTTCTTT.

The V and J genes are TRBV5-1 and TRBJ2-5; 13 bases are shared with TRBD2. Germline-derived CDR1 and CDR2 are SGHRS and YFSETQ. J lost 5 bases, V lost 3 bases, and 7 bases had no gene match. There are 16 residues in the CDR3. CDR3: CASSYGLAGVGETQYF. The CDR3 DNA reads TGCGCCAGCAGCTACGGACTAGCGGGAGTGGGGGAGACCCAGTACTTC.

The chain joins TRBV6-5 to TRBJ1-1; D call uncertain. The CDR3 is 14 residues long. Trimming took off 5 bases at V and 5 bases at J, with 15 bases between the two ends. CDR1 and CDR2 from the germline V gene are MNHEY and SVGAGI. CDR3 sequence reads: CASSIQGRKTEAFF. The CDR3 DNA follows: TGTGCCAGCAGTATACAAGGGAGAAAAACTGAAGCTTTCTTT.

The chain couples TRBV5-5 to TRBJ2-1; D might be TRBD2 (5 bases). This CDR3 has 13 residues. Germline CDR1 and CDR2: SGHKS and YYEKEE (reference sequence). Trimming left V 2 bases short and J 13 bases short, with 16 bases between. The CDR3 loop is CASSFTFSDFQFF. The DNA of the CDR3 is TGTGCCAGCAGCTTTACATTTAGCGACTTCCAGTTCTTC.

To note about this clone: This CDR3 is also generated by other DNA sequences in the sample. The V and J genes are TRBV11-2 and TRBJ2-7; TRBD1 or TRBD2 may be the D gene (6 bases each). V was shortened by 4 bases and J by 7 bases, with 11 bases between the two germline ends. The CDR3 has 12 amino acids. The V gene's germline CDR1 is SGHAT and CDR2 FQNNGV. The CDR3 DNA reads as TGTGCCAGCAGCTCCGGAGGGGGGGAGCAGTACGTC. Encoded protein: CASSSGGGEQYV.

This chain uses TRBV4-2 with TRBJ1-4; D gene ambiguous. CDR1 and CDR2 (germline): LGHNA, YNFKEQ. The length of the CDR3 is 14 residues. The germline V and J ends were trimmed by 1 base and 4 bases, with 7 bases remaining between them. The CDR3 is CASSQGPINEKLFF. The CDR3 bases are TGTGCCAGCAGCCAAGGGCCGATTAATGAAAAACTGTTTTTT.

In this sample, this clone turned up a few times. The chain has TRBV6-5 and TRBJ1-5, with D maybe TRBD1 (5 bases). The CDR3 runs 16 residues. Germline values: CDR1 MNHEY, CDR2 SVGAGI. V gave up 4 bases and J gave up 3 bases, with 16 bases separating them. CDR3 in amino acids: CASSLGAGYSNQPQHF. The CDR3 nucleotides are TGTGCCAGCAGTTTAGGGGCAGGTTATTCCAATCAGCCCCAGCATTTT.

This chain's CDR3 is CASRRDRGWETQYF. The CDR3 DNA reads as TGTGCCAGCAGGCGGGACAGGGGGTGGGAGACCCAGTACTTC. This chain uses TRBV2 with TRBJ2-5; 11 bases are shared with TRBD1. Per germline, CDR1 SNHLY and CDR2 FYNNEI. The junction had 5 bases not matched to a gene; V was cut back by 6 bases and J by 5 bases. CDR3 length equals 14 residues.

V and J are TRBV19 and TRBJ1-1; D gene unclear. Between the trimmed V and J ends, which lost 1 base and 4 bases, there was a span of 10 bases. The CDR3 consists of 14 residues. Germline CDR1 and CDR2: LNHDA and SQIVND (reference sequence). The CDR3 DNA reads as TGTGCCAGTAGTATAGTTGGAGCTTCCACTGAAGCTTTCTTT. It specifies CASSIVGASTEAFF.

The rearrangement uses TRBV7-9 and TRBJ2-1, with D possibly being TRBD1 (5 bases). Trimming cost V 1 base and J 15 bases, with 16 bases left between them. The CDR3 has 13 amino acids. Germline V gives CDR1 SEHNR, CDR2 FQNEAQ (reference sequence). CDR3 loop: CASSLGGVQGPFF. CDR3 nucleotides: TGTGCCAGCAGCTTAGGGGGCGTGCAGGGCCCGTTCTTC.

The chain joins TRBV21-1 to TRBJ2-1; the table's D call of TRBD1 was not tested on the DNA. TRBV21-1 is a documented pseudogene. CDR3 length: 16 amino acids. The CDR3 DNA follows: TGTGCCAGCTCGAGCAGGCCCCTTAGCTCCTACAATGAGCAGTTCTTC. This gives the protein CASSSRPLSSYNEQFF.

The V call is TRBV4-2, the J call TRBJ2-5, with 12 bases aligning to TRBD2. The germline V gene has CDR1 LGHNA and CDR2 YNFKEQ. V trimming: 1 base; J trimming: 4 bases; junction bases outside the gene matches: 7. There are 17 residues in the CDR3. The CDR3 spells CASSQGASGGAAETQYF. DNA for the CDR3: TGTGCCAGCAGCCAAGGGGCTAGCGGGGGGGCCGCAGAGACCCAGTACTTC.

V is TRBV19 and J is TRBJ1-3; the match to TRBD1 covers 7 bases. The CDR3 contains 17 residues. The V gene's germline CDR1 is LNHDA and CDR2 SQIVND (reference sequence). J gave up 0 bases and V 9 bases, and 14 bases lay outside the gene matches. The CDR3 DNA follows: TGTGCCAGCCGGACAGGAACCGTTACTAGCTCTGGAAACACCATATATTTT. This translates into CASRTGTVTSSGNTIYF.

The chain links TRBV5-1 to TRBJ2-7; 12 bases match TRBD1. This CDR3 contains 15 residues. V trimming: 3 bases; J trimming: 0 bases; junction bases outside the gene matches: 1. Germline V lookup: CDR1 SGHRS, CDR2 YFSETQ. CDR3 nucleotide sequence: TGCGCCAGCAGCTGGGGACAGGGGGCCTCCTACGAGCAGTACGTC. Translation gives CASSWGQGASYEQYV.

This clone was found a few times. The chain uses TRBV23-1 and TRBJ2-3, with D possibly matching TRBD2 (6 bases). TRBV23-1 is marked as an open reading frame, function uncertain. V was shortened by 0 bases and J by 5 bases, with 12 bases between the two germline ends. The CDR3 loop spans 15 amino acids. Here the CDR3 reads CASSQSVTGEDTQYF. The CDR3 DNA reads as TGCGCCAGCAGTCAATCGGTCACGGGAGAAGATACGCAGTATTTT.

V is TRBV7-2 and J is TRBJ2-5; TRBD2 matches 9 bases. V lost 5 bases and J lost 5; bases outside the gene matches: 3. The CDR3 extends over 13 amino acids. CDR1 is SGHTA, CDR2 FQGNSA, per germline. In DNA form, the CDR3 reads TGTGCCAGCAGCCCGGCGGGGGGGGAGACCCAGTACTTC. Translated: CASSPAGGETQYF.

The CDR3 sequence: CASSPSPGTGSSDTQYF. CDR3 sequence (DNA): TGTGCCAGCAGCCCCAGCCCCGGGACAGGGTCATCGGATACGCAGTATTTT. The V gene is TRBV13, the J gene TRBJ2-3, with 9 bases identical to TRBD1. V shed 5 bases and J 6 bases; nucleotides not matched to a gene: 15. Germline V CDR1 and CDR2: PRHDT, FYEKMQ (reference sequence). The CDR3 runs to 17 residues.

This clone was detected only once. This chain connects TRBV15 to TRBJ2-7; TRBD1 might be the D (6 bases). The CDR3 loop spans 13 amino acids. Trimming left V 3 bases short and J 0 bases short, with 6 bases between. The germline V gene has CDR1 LNHNV and CDR2 YYDKDF (reference sequence). Here the CDR3 reads CATSRDSSYEQYV. DNA of the CDR3: TGTGCCACCAGCAGGGACAGCTCCTACGAGCAGTACGTC.